The entry below gives a single TCR beta chain sequence along with its context. The antigen is unknown. This entry comes from a study of cytomegalovirus exposure and HLA in healthy donors. The study's findings and limits: Rare sequences made up most TCRs, while some public TCRs were found in many donors.

The germline V and J ends were trimmed by 7 bases and 7 bases, with 20 bases remaining between them. The CDR3 covers 15 residues. Looked up from germline, CDR1 is MNHEY and CDR2 is SMNVEV (reference sequence). PCR involved 60 Vbeta and 13 Jbeta primers. TCRdb keeps only in-frame clones here, not all; method: immunoSEQ multiplex PCR. Its table lists roughly 120,000 clones. The sequence was collected from a man between 18 and 29 years old in good health and CMV-seronegative. The chain uses TRBV27 and TRBJ1-5, with D perhaps TRBD1 (6 bases). The specimen was PBMCs. The CDR3 bases are TGTGCCAGCATATCTAGGGGGAACGGAGAGCAGCCCCAGCATTTT. Translated: CASISRGNGEQPQHF.